Following are 13 T cell receptor beta chains from one sample sequenced in a study of technical replicates of blood from a few donors. Sequencing used immunoSEQ multiplex PCR; TCRdb keeps in-frame clones, though not all of them. The sample lists tens of thousands of clones; roughly 93% were seen once. Source material: T cells isolated from PBMCs. Receptor source: a human donor in good health.

This sequence joins TRBV18 and TRBJ1-4; D call uncertain. Trimming stripped 0 bases from V and 8 bases from J, with 4 bases between. This CDR3 is built from 12 residues. Germline lookup yields CDR1 KGHSH and CDR2 LQKENI. CDR3 bases: TGTGCCAGCTCACCACCGGAGGAAAAACTGTTTTTT. Protein: CASSPPEEKLFF.

V is TRBV12-5 and J is TRBJ2-7; the D gene is possibly TRBD1 (5 bases). The CDR3 extends over 14 amino acids. V was cut by 1 base and J by 2 bases, with 9 bases left in between. Germline values: CDR1 LGHNT, CDR2 FRNRAP. In DNA, the CDR3 is TGTGCTAGTGGTTTGGAGCTGGGGCCCTACGAGCAGTACTTC. This translates into CASGLELGPYEQYF. Filled out from reference TRBV12-5 and TRBJ2-7, the complete variable domain reads DARVTQTPRHKVTEMGQEVTMRCQPILGHNTVFWYRQTMMQGLELLAYFRNRAPLDDSGMPKDRFSAEMPDATLATLKIQPSEPRDSAVYFCASGLELGPYEQYFGPGTRLTVT.

This clone occurred a few times. The CDR3 spells CAWREQGPTEAFF. For the CDR3, the DNA is TGTGCCTGGAGAGAACAGGGTCCCACTGAAGCTTTCTTT. V gene TRBV30 combines with J gene TRBJ1-1; tentative D call: TRBD1 (6 bases). The CDR3 covers 13 residues. Germline V lookup: CDR1 GTSNPN, CDR2 SVGIG (reference sequence). The germline V and J ends were trimmed by 3 bases and 4 bases, with 12 bases remaining between them. The whole variable domain, filled in from reference TRBV30 and TRBJ1-1, reads SQTIHQWPATLVQPVGSPLSLECTVEGTSNPNLYWYRQAAGRGLQLLFYSVGIGQISSEVPQNLSASRPQDRQFILSSKKLLLSDSGFYLCAWREQGPTEAFFGQGTRLTVV.

The count of this clone is one. This rearrangement joins TRBV5-1 to TRBJ2-1; maybe TRBD1 (6 bases). Germline V gene sequence: CDR1 SGHRS, CDR2 YFSETQ. Deletions cut 6 bases from V and 0 bases from J, with 16 bases between. There are 16 residues in the CDR3. The CDR3 region has the DNA TGCGCCAGCACCACGGTGGGGACAAGCTCCTACAATGAGCAGTTCTTC. Its translation is CASTTVGTSSYNEQFF.

This clone was counted between two and nine times. The chain combines TRBV18 with TRBJ2-3; no firm D call. The CDR3 extends over 15 amino acids. Trimming stripped 2 bases from V and 3 bases from J, with 12 bases between. CDR1 and CDR2 (germline): KGHSH, LQKENI. The CDR3 loop reads CASSPTQGRTDTQYF. As DNA, the CDR3 is TGTGCCAGCTCACCAACGCAAGGCAGGACAGATACGCAGTATTTT.

A single count supports this clone. This chain uses TRBV5-1 with TRBJ1-2; D is uncertain. The CDR3 contains 14 residues. V lost 4 bases to trimming and J lost 4 bases, with 14 bases between them. Germline lookup yields CDR1 SGHRS and CDR2 YFSETQ. Here the CDR3 DNA reads TGCGCCAGCAGCGGACGCTCGCGGGGCTATGGCTACACCTTC. Its translation: CASSGRSRGYGYTF. The complete variable domain, with remaining parts taken from reference TRBV5-1 and TRBJ1-2, reads KAGVTQTPRYLIKTRGQQVTLSCSPISGHRSVSWYQQTPGQGLQFLFEYFSETQRNKGNFPGRFSGRQFSNSRSEMNVSTLELGDSALYLCASSGRSRGYGYTFGSGTRLTVV.

This rearrangement joins TRBV5-1 to TRBJ1-4; D remains ambiguous. The CDR3 extends over 13 amino acids. CDR1 and CDR2 from the germline V gene are SGHRS and YFSETQ. Trimming shortened V by 4 bases and J by 7 bases, and 11 bases separated the two germline ends. The CDR3 sequence is CASSVGEGEKLFF. The CDR3, as DNA: TGCGCCAGCAGCGTCGGAGAGGGTGAAAAACTGTTTTTT.

This rearrangement joins TRBV28 to TRBJ1-2; maybe TRBD1 (6 bases). The ends were cut back, 8 bases at V and 8 bases at J, with 12 bases in the middle. Germline CDR1 MDHEN, CDR2 SYDVKM. The CDR3 covers 11 residues. The CDR3, as DNA: TGTGCCAGCCGGGGGGCGGGAGGCTACACCTTC. Its protein product is CASRGAGGYTF.

This chain links TRBV4-1 with TRBJ1-5; no reliable D call. V dropped 0 bases and J dropped 11 bases, with 11 bases sitting between them. This CDR3 comprises 13 residues. Germline V gene data show CDR1 as MGHRA and CDR2 as YSYEKL. The CDR3 DNA is TGCGCCAGCAGCCAAGAGTCAGACGGGTCCCAGCATTTT. Its protein product is CASSQESDGSQHF.

The chain has TRBV28 and TRBJ2-7; no reliable D call. V lost 1 base to trimming and J lost 6 bases, with 7 bases between them. Germline CDR1 and CDR2: MDHEN and SYDVKM. The CDR3 sequence is 12 residues long. The CDR3 region is CASSLFMAEQYF. The CDR3 DNA reads TGTGCCAGCAGTTTATTCATGGCCGAGCAGTACTTC.

This clone was detected a few times. V is TRBV19 and J is TRBJ1-6; the match to TRBD1 covers 7 bases. Germline trimming cut 6 bases from V and 6 bases from J; bases unmatched to any gene: 5. The CDR3 extends over 14 amino acids. Germline V gene data show CDR1 as LNHDA and CDR2 as SQIVND (reference sequence). This CDR3 reads CASRPGGSNSPLHF. Here the CDR3 DNA reads TGTGCCAGTAGGCCAGGGGGAAGTAATTCACCCCTCCACTTT.

J is TRBJ2-1 and V is TRBV5-1; D uncertain. Germline loops: CDR1 SGHRS, CDR2 YFSETQ. This CDR3 contains 12 residues. V dropped 1 base and J dropped 10 bases, with 9 bases sitting between them. CDR3 in amino acids: CASSLTGTEQFF. Written as DNA, the CDR3 is TGCGCCAGCAGCTTGACGGGTACCGAGCAGTTCTTC.

The rearrangement links TRBV9 to TRBJ1-3; perhaps TRBD1 as D (5 bases). Germline V gene lookup returns CDR1 SGDLS and CDR2 YYNGEE. With 3 bases removed from V and 0 bases from J, the gap between germline ends came to 7 bases. The CDR3 is made up of 14 amino acids. CDR3 sequence reads: CASSGQGSGNTIYF. DNA for the CDR3: TGTGCCAGCAGCGGCCAGGGCTCTGGAAACACCATATATTTT.